This T cell receptor (beta chain) was sequenced during a study of cytomegalovirus exposure and HLA in healthy donors. Study-wide points: Later analysis showed TCR association rates varying by HLA locus, highest for DRB1 and lowest for HLA-C. Per a later analysis, approximately 16,000 TCR beta sequences showed association with HLA alleles at 0.05 false discovery rate. In a later analysis, compared with equally common non-associated chains, HLA-associated beta chains were more expanded.

This PCR relied on a set of 60 Vbeta primers and 13 Jbeta primers. The data were produced by immunoSEQ multiplex PCR, yet TCRdb's version contains in-frame clones alone and is incomplete. Here the sample spans about 110,000 clones, more than 70% being singletons. Germline CDR1 reads SGHRS; CDR2 reads YFSETQ. V shed 5 bases and J 2 bases; nucleotides not matched to a gene: 4. This CDR3 contains 14 residues. Remarks on this clone: Its antigen remains unknown.

Sequences were obtained from PBMCs. The clonotype comes from a woman aged 55-69 years in good health and CMV-seropositive. V gene TRBV5-1 combines with J gene TRBJ2-7; 10 nucleotides match TRBD1. The CDR3 sequence is CASRPTGGPYEQYF. The CDR3 region has the DNA TGCGCCAGCAGGCCGACAGGGGGCCCCTACGAGCAGTACTTC.